This T cell receptor (beta chain) is drawn from a study of T cell responses to AZD1222 COVID-19 vaccine. The data were produced by immunoSEQ multiplex PCR, yet TCRdb's version contains in-frame clones alone and is incomplete. The table lists 150,000 to 200,000 clones, 92% of them singletons. This CDR3 spans 12 amino acids. With 10 bases clipped from V and 8 bases from J, the junction kept 9 bases outside the gene matches. In germline, CDR1 is ENHRY, CDR2 SYGVKD. This clonotype was sampled from an adult who received the AZD1222 COVID-19 vaccine. The material sequenced was peripheral blood, taken 28 days after the second AZD1222 dose. The genes are TRBV10-3 and TRBJ1-2; 8 bases are a match to TRBD1. CDR3: CATDTGGYGYTF. DNA of the CDR3: TGTGCCACCGACACAGGGGGGTACGGCTACACCTTC.